The source of this T cell receptor (beta chain) is a study of blood T cells in healthy people across ages (dated by TCRdb to the mid-2010s). As for the study more broadly: In model experiments, roughly one uniquely barcoded TCR beta cDNA molecule per two T cells was captured by template switching. Age-related changes in TCR beta repertoire diversity were measured in the study by deep sequencing normalized with unique cDNA molecular identifiers. To avoid experimental bias, donors of different ages were spread randomly across the sequencing lanes. The donors were split into four age groups: young (average about 16 years), middle-aged (39), aged (roughly 60) and long-lived (over 80). Two additional independent replicas of 1 million unique cDNA reads from the same blood draw were analyzed for two donors (one aged 18 to 29 and one aged 80 or older).

Reading the germline V gene (reference sequence) gives CDR1 DFQATT and CDR2 SNEGSKA. Trimming costs V 0 bases and J 7 bases, and their ends lie 13 bases apart. The CDR3 measures 14 amino acids from cysteine to phenylalanine. The kept DNA is CDR3 alone, 42 bases in frame from the first base. The approximately 41 donors, aged roughly 6 to 95 years, were systemically healthy Caucasian individuals from Russia. Each donor gave about 9.8 milliliters of peripheral blood, drawn into EDTA-treated Vacutainer tubes. Ficoll-Paque density-gradient centrifugation was used to isolate PBMCs, with at least 7 million obtained per sample. Trizol reagent was used to extract total RNA from PBMCs, with at least 5.5 micrograms per sample. For every donor, an aliquot of PBMCs went through flow cytometry to measure the percentages of naive CD45RAhigh/CD27high T cells. With respect to this clonotype: What this receptor recognizes is not known. Base qualities are not provided; no much larger clone lies one nucleotide away.

Overall study results and their limits: Observed TCR beta diversity correlated strongly with the percentage of naive T cells measured by flow cytometry. The CMV infection status of donors was not known, potentially confounding age-related changes in expanded clonotypes. As age increased, observed TCR beta diversity per million T cells dropped in a roughly linear way, and a significant reduction was already evident by age about 40. The long-lived group showed more naive CD4+ T cells, fewer expanded clones and increased TCR diversity than the aged group, suggesting age selection. Bulk unsorted PBMC profiling prevented conclusive comparison of naive and antigen-experienced compartments. Estimates of total diversity based on one million sequenced T cells were considered lower bounds and underestimates.

Libraries were prepared through 5' RACE. For sequencing, an Illumina HiSeq 2500 was employed. The second PCR ran for roughly 7 to 12 cycles and used a J-beta primer mix along with a sample-barcoded 5' primer. Each TCR beta cDNA molecule received a unique molecular identifier from a template-switch 5' adaptor carrying 12 random nucleotides. Each sample yielded at least 2.5 million CDR3-containing paired-end reads. The Mint cDNA synthesis kit, primed by a TRBC-specific oligonucleotide, was used to synthesize first-strand cDNA from all RNA. Following uracil-DNA glycosylase treatment, all cDNA underwent a first 18-cycle PCR with the universal primers M1SS and BC2_uni_R. The source study handled its data this way. For normalization, 1 million high-quality reads, each with a distinct molecular identifier, were randomly selected from each sample. Instead of being binned into consensus sequences, reads that shared molecular identifiers were thrown out. MiTCR, with a Q25 quality threshold and the strictest error-elimination algorithm, was used for CDR3 identification, clonotype clustering and error correction. Lower-bound total TCR beta diversity was estimated with a nonparametric unseen species model using Euler transformation. Using fastp trimming at Q25 and MiXCR clonotype assembly, TCRdb reanalyzed the public sequencing data and kept in-frame beta chains. Each record represents a unique CDR3 protein, reported with the most common genes and DNA among its rows. TCRdb, not the authors, supplied the V and J calls. In this sample the table shows 1.5 million to 1.9 million distinct CDR3 sequences, less than 45% of which occur a single time. Jointly, the top ten make up about 4.1% of the sample.

The receptor was isolated from a woman younger than 30 in good health. The sequenced sample consisted of blood. The chain employs TRBV20-1 and TRBJ2-1; TRBD2 is possibly the D segment (6 matching bases). Here is the DNA: TGCAGTGCTAGAGATATTCGGAGGGTTAATGAGCAGTTCTTC. Its protein is CSARDIRRVNEQFF.